Given below is one T cell receptor (beta chain) in context. Germline assignment: CDR1 ENHRY and CDR2 SYGVKD. The CDR3 totals 15 residues. V was clipped by 0 bases and J by 2 bases; unmatched bases: 2. This sample was taken from a study of blood T cell repertoires in COVID-19. For the study at large: The samples span acute and convalescent COVID-19 from the United States, Italy and Spain. In each case, the material was cDNA or gDNA derived from T cells, B-cell-depleted T cells, or PBMCs.

Methods used by the authors: Reference gene primers were amplified, and this amplification served to estimate nucleated cell counts. This table comes from immunoSEQ multiplex PCR, and its TCRdb copy is limited to in-frame clones, with some not included. Clone size and V and J calls were adopted from that table, with D and trimming inferred from the DNA. The sample records roughly 250,000 clones, approximately 78% being singletons. The sequencing sample was made of peripheral blood. The TCR originated in a woman aged 55-69 years with active or convalescent COVID-19. The rearrangement links TRBV10-3 to TRBJ2-7, with 9 positions matching TRBD2. The DNA for the CDR3 is TGTGCCATCAGTGAGTCCCGGACTAGCGCCTACGAGCAGTACTTC. Translated, it gives CAISESRTSAYEQYF.